This T cell receptor beta chain emerged from a study of T cell repertoires in cytomegalovirus infection. At the level of the study: An indication of both CMV infection and matching HLA type came from public TCR beta signatures. Broader study findings: The cumulative frequency of public TCR beta families distinguished individuals who carried CMV together with the relevant HLA. HLA-C-restricted, CMV-specific TCR beta clonotypes were dominant ex vivo.

TCRdb fed the reads into MiXCR, producing one record per CDR3 protein. The data show hundreds of thousands of distinct CDR3 sequences, roughly 36% seen once. V was pared by 1 base and J by 3 bases, with 7 bases between. The CDR3 is 13 amino acids. Germline V lookup: CDR1 KGHSH, CDR2 LQKENI. A note on this clonotype: Its antigen is not known.

The source material was PBMCs. The clonotype originates from a human donor in good health (CMV status not recorded). Some clones in this sample may be carry-over from other donors' samples. V gene TRBV18 combines with J gene TRBJ2-7, with a possible D match to TRBD1 (6 bases). Written as DNA, the CDR3 is TGTGCCAGCTCACCACACAGGGACTACGAGCAGTACTTC. Translated: CASSPHRDYEQYF.